The 9 T cell receptor beta chains below come from one sample, sequenced in a study of regulatory T cells in long-lasting Graves disease. Time point here: newly diagnosed GD, antithyroid drugs for less than 3 months. Extracted RNA from PBMCs served as the source of the TCR library. Relying on iRepertoire HTBI primers and Arm-PCR of CDR3 regions, the team built TCR beta libraries. TCRdb re-called the multiplex PCR reads with MiXCR, one entry per CDR3 protein. The sample has about 430,000 distinct CDR3 sequences, over 14% seen once. A further study also used this sample, focusing on T cells in Graves' hyperthyroidism and ophthalmopathy.

The sample consisted of peripheral blood mononuclear cells (PBMCs), taken at new diagnosis, from a patient treated with antithyroid drugs. All receptors derive from a middle-aged woman with Graves disease.

The chain couples TRBV6-2 or TRBV6-3 to TRBJ2-3; D unclear. Germline V gene sequence: CDR1 MNHEY, CDR2 SVGEGT. The CDR3 contains 10 residues. Trimming shortened V by 8 bases and J by 7 bases, and 7 bases separated the two germline ends. The CDR3 DNA reads as TGTGCCAGCTATCCCCATACGCAGTATTTT. Translation: CASYPHTQYF.

This clonotype appeared many times. V gene TRBV7-2 combines with J gene TRBJ2-2; D ambiguous. The germline gives CDR1 SGHTA, CDR2 FQGNSA. V lost 1 base and J lost 6, with 15 bases in between. CDR3 length equals 16 residues. The CDR3 region has the DNA TGTGCCAGCAGCTTAGTGGTATCTCTAGTGGCCGGGGAGCTGTTTTTT. Residues: CASSLVVSLVAGELFF. Variable domain in full (rest from reference TRBV7-2 and TRBJ2-2): GAGVSQSPSNKVTEKGKDVELRCDPISGHTALYWYRQSLGQGLEFLIYFQGNSAPDKSGLPSDRFSAERTGGSVSTLTIQRTQQEDSAVYLCASSLVVSLVAGELFFGEGSRLTVL.

This clonotype was counted many times. This chain joins TRBV12-3 or TRBV12-4 and TRBJ2-3; D remains ambiguous. This CDR3 contains 14 residues. Deletions cut 2 bases from V and 0 bases from J, with 6 bases between. This CDR3 reads CASSLQPSTDTQYF. Written as DNA, the CDR3 is TGTGCCAGCAGTTTACAGCCTAGCACAGATACGCAGTATTTT.

This clonotype was seen many times. The chain is built from TRBV10-2 and TRBJ2-7; TRBD2 agrees at 9 bases. There are 15 residues in the CDR3. J was trimmed by 6 bases and V by 4 bases; bases with no gene match: 10. Germline CDR1 and CDR2: WSHSY and SAAADI. CDR3 in amino acids: CASSVGASGKSEQYF. DNA of the CDR3: TGCGCCAGCAGTGTCGGAGCTAGCGGGAAAAGCGAGCAGTACTTC.

Points on this clonotype: This likely traces to a read error, being one base from a far larger clone. This sequence joins TRBV11-3 and TRBJ2-3, with D possibly being TRBD2 (6 bases). V gave up 4 bases and J gave up 7 bases, with 15 bases separating them. The CDR3 is made up of 14 amino acids. Germline CDR1 and CDR2: SGHNT and YENEEA. The CDR3, as DNA: TGTGCCAGCAGCTCACCCGGGACTTGGAATACGCAGTATTTT. It yields the protein CASSSPGTWNTQYF.

Concerning this clonotype: Given a far larger clone just one base away, this is likely a sequencing read error. This chain uses TRBV7-9 with TRBJ2-1; D gene ambiguous. This CDR3 is 13 amino acids long. Germline assignment: CDR1 SEHNR and CDR2 FQNEAQ (reference sequence). The V gene lost 4 bases and the J gene lost 10 bases, with 14 bases spanning the gap. CDR3 in DNA: TGTGCCAGCAGCTCCAACCGGAAACCAGAGCAGTTCTTC. This translates into CASSSNRKPEQFF.

This clonotype was observed a handful of times. The DNA for the CDR3 is TGTGCCAGCAGCTCGTCGACTAGCGGGAGAGTGGCCGATACGCAGTATTTT. Encoded protein: CASSSSTSGRVADTQYF. The rearrangement joins TRBV7-9 to TRBJ2-3; 12 positions agree with TRBD2. This CDR3 contains 17 residues. The V segment lost 4 bases and the J segment 6 bases; nucleotides outside the gene matches: 11. Germline lookup yields CDR1 SEHNR and CDR2 FQNEAQ (reference sequence).

This clonotype was picked up many times. This sequence joins TRBV2 and TRBJ2-7; a possible D gene is TRBD2 (6 bases). Germline CDR1 SNHLY, CDR2 FYNNEI. V lost 8 bases and J 2 bases, leaving 22 bases between the germline ends. The CDR3 runs to 16 residues. The CDR3 is CASSSDGGGTPYEQYF. The CDR3 DNA follows: TGTGCCAGCTCTTCCGATGGGGGTGGGACTCCCTACGAGCAGTACTTC.

Comment on this clonotype: A much larger clone is a single base away; this may be a read error. Without the conserved terminal phenylalanine or tryptophan, this CDR3 likely stems from a read error. The rearrangement links TRBV6-1 to TRBJ2-2; TRBD2 agrees at 9 bases. V shed 5 bases and J 0 bases; nucleotides not matched to a gene: 4. This CDR3 is built from 16 residues. Germline loops: CDR1 MNHNS, CDR2 SASEGT. The CDR3 coding sequence is TGTGCCAGCAGTCCCCTAGCGGGGACGAACACCGGGGAGCTGTTTTCT. Its protein is CASSPLAGTNTGELFS.